The rows below give T cell receptor beta chains drawn from one sample of a study of OX40 agonist ivuxolimab in advanced cancers. Sequencing used immunoSEQ multiplex PCR; TCRdb keeps in-frame clones, though not all of them. The sample lists 65,000 to 85,000 clones, approximately 94% seen once, with over 11% in the top ten. The sequencing used CD4+ or CD8+ T cells sorted from blood, collected in a trial of the OX40 agonist ivuxolimab. These receptor sequences come from an adult with an advanced solid tumor such as melanoma, head and neck, liver or kidney cancer. Each CDR3 is given with its conserved first and last residue. The D gene is left open where the match is weak. Clone sizes are given selectively: once, few, many, or a class where the clone is expanded.

TRBD1,TRBV9,-,TRBJ1-5,TGTGCCAGCAGTTTCGGACAGGGGATCAATCAGCCCCAGCATTTT,CASSFGQGINQPQHF
TRBD1,TRBV4-2,-,TRBJ1-5,TGTGCCAGCAGCCAAGAAGCCCCGCCGGACAGGGATCATCAGCCCCAGCATTTT,CASSQEAPPDRDHQPQHF
TRBD1,TRBV14,-,TRBJ1-2,TGTGCCAGCAGCCCCTGGCAGGGGGACGGCTACACCTTC,CASSPWQGDGYTF
-,TRBV29-1,once,TRBJ2-3,TGCAGCGGGGGTGGCAGCGGCGCAGATACGCAGTATTTT,CSGGGSGADTQYF
-,TRBV20-1,once,TRBJ2-5,TGCAGTGCCCGATGGGTGGAGACCCAGTACTTC,CSARWVETQYF
-,TRBV7-8,-,TRBJ1-1,TGTGCCAGCAGGGATAATACTTACCCTGAAGCTTTCTTT,CASRDNTYPEAFF
-,TRBV7-9,-,TRBJ2-5,TGTGCCAGCAGCTTAGGGGATCGGACCTATTACCAAGAGACCCAGTACTTC,CASSLGDRTYYQETQYF
-,TRBV7-8,-,TRBJ1-5,TGTGCCAGCAGCCTTAGTGTGAGGACAGACAATCAGCCCCAGCATTTT,CASSLSVRTDNQPQHF
-,TRBV6-5,-,TRBJ1-2,TGTGCCAGCAGTTACGGACAAGGTGGCTACACCTTC,CASSYGQGGYTF
TRBD1,TRBV19,-,TRBJ2-7,TGTGCCACATCCCGGGACAGTCGGTACGAGCAGTACTTC,CATSRDSRYEQYF
-,TRBV7-2,-,TRBJ1-1,TGTGCCAGCAGCTTAACGGGGCCCCCGCCCCCTGAAGCTTTCTTT,CASSLTGPPPPEAFF
TRBD1,TRBV27,-,TRBJ2-7,TGTGCCAGCAGTTCGAAACAGGGGTACGAGCAGTACTTC,CASSSKQGYEQYF
-,TRBV27,-,TRBJ2-1,TGTGCCAGCAGTTTAGGTAATGAGCAGTTCTTC,CASSLGNEQFF
-,TRBV28,-,TRBJ1-2,TGTGCCACCAAAAAAGAGAGCTATGGCTACACCTTC,CATKKESYGYTF
-,TRBV9,once,TRBJ2-3,TGTGCCAGCAGCGTAGAGGGGGTAACCTATACGCAGTATTTT,CASSVEGVTYTQYF
TRBD1,TRBV11-1,few,TRBJ1-1,TGTGCCAGCAGCCCCCCGACAGGGGTGAACACTGAAGCTTTCTTT,CASSPPTGVNTEAFF
-,TRBV4-3,-,TRBJ1-1,TGCGCCAGCAGCCAAACCCCCCCGGGGCTGAACACTGAAGCTTTCTTT,CASSQTPPGLNTEAFF
TRBD1,TRBV5-1,-,TRBJ2-7,TGCGCCAGCAGCTGGATACAGGGGTACGAGCAGTACTTC,CASSWIQGYEQYF
-,TRBV6-5,-,TRBJ2-3,TGTGCCAGCAGTTACTCCACAGCGGACAGCACAGATACGCAGTATTTT,CASSYSTADSTDTQYF
-,TRBV11-2,-,TRBJ1-1,TGTGCCAGCAGCTTGGAATGGGGGGACACTGAAGCTTTCTTT,CASSLEWGDTEAFF
-,TRBV29-1,once,TRBJ2-7,TGCAGCGTCCAAAAGGCGGGACAACTCTACGAGCAGTACTTC,CSVQKAGQLYEQYF
TRBD2,TRBV29-1,-,TRBJ2-7,TGCAGCGTTGAATCGGGGGGGCTGGGCCTCTACGAGCAGTACTTC,CSVESGGLGLYEQYF
-,TRBV7-9,once,TRBJ2-1,TGTGCCAGCAGCTTATCCGGGGGCTACAATGAGCAGTTCTTC,CASSLSGGYNEQFF
-,TRBV7-9,-,TRBJ2-1,TGTGCCAGCAACCCAACGGGCGCTAGCTCCTACAATGAGCAGTTCTTC,CASNPTGASSYNEQFF
-,TRBV28,-,TRBJ1-1,TGTGCCAGCAGTTGGGTGGCAGGGGTCACTGAAGCTTTCTTT,CASSWVAGVTEAFF
TRBD2,TRBV27,-,TRBJ2-3,TGTGCCAGCAGCACCGGGGGACTAGTGTCAGATACGCAGTATTTT,CASSTGGLVSDTQYF
TRBD2,TRBV7-2,-,TRBJ2-7,TGTGCCAGCAGCTTAGGCCTAGCGGGATCCTACGAGCAGTACTTC,CASSLGLAGSYEQYF
TRBD1,TRBV12-5,-,TRBJ1-2,TGTGCTAGTGGTTTGGCCCAGGGGGCTAACTATGGCTACACCTTC,CASGLAQGANYGYTF
-,TRBV9,-,TRBJ1-1,TGTGCCAGCAGCGACTCCAGCCTGAACACTGAAGCTTTCTTT,CASSDSSLNTEAFF
-,TRBV4-1,-,TRBJ1-2,TGCGCCAGCAGCCAAGGGTCGGGGCTAAAAGGGGATGGCTACACCTTC,CASSQGSGLKGDGYTF
-,TRBV5-1,-,TRBJ2-7,TGCGCCAGCAGCTTGGGGGAGATGATGTACTTC,CASSLGEMMYF
TRBD1,TRBV29-1,-,TRBJ1-4,TGCAGCGTTGAATCGGACAGGGGTCATGAAAAACTGTTTTTT,CSVESDRGHEKLFF
-,TRBV7-9,-,TRBJ2-1,TGTGCCAGCAGCCGGGCAGGGACTGAGCAGTTCTTC,CASSRAGTEQFF
-,TRBV19,-,TRBJ2-2,TGTGCCACCTCATCGAACAGGGAATATTCCGGGGAGCTGTTTTTT,CATSSNREYSGELFF
TRBD1,TRBV27,once,TRBJ1-1,TGTGCCAGCAGTTTATTCCCGGGACAGGGGATGAGCGGCATGAACACTGAAGCTTTCTTT,CASSLFPGQGMSGMNTEAFF
-,TRBV5-1,-,TRBJ2-3,TGCGCCAGCAGCATCCGACGTCTAGAAAAGGGAGAGGCAGATACGCAGTATTTT,CASSIRRLEKGEADTQYF
-,TRBV11-3,-,TRBJ2-7,TGTGCCAGCAGCTCTACGTCCTACGAGCAGTACTTC,CASSSTSYEQYF
-,TRBV27,-,TRBJ2-7,TGTGCCAGCAGTCCCCGTAGCCCCTACGAGCAGTACTTC,CASSPRSPYEQYF